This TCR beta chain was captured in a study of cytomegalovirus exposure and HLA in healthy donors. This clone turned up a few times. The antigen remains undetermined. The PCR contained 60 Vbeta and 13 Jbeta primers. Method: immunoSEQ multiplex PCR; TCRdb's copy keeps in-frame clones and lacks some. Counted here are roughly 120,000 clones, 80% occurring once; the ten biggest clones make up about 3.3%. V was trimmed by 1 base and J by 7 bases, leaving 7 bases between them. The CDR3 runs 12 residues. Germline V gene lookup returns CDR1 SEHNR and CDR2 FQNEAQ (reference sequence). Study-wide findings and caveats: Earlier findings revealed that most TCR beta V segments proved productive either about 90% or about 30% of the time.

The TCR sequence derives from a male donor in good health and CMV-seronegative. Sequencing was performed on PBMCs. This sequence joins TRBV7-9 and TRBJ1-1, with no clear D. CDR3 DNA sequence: TGTGCCAGCAGCTTAGGCGAACGTGAAGCTTTCTTT. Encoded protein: CASSLGEREAFF.